This T cell receptor beta chain is from a study of control samples from healthy donors and cancer patients. V was clipped by 0 bases and J by 2 bases, with 8 bases between them. CDR3 length: 15 amino acids. Germline CDR1 is SGHKS and CDR2 is YYEKEE (reference sequence). Libraries were prepared by immunoSEQ multiplex PCR; TCRdb keeps only in-frame clonotypes and omits some of them. The table lists about 95,000 clones, around four fifths of them singletons, with roughly 18% in the top ten. The TCR was taken from a man aged 25-45 years in good health. The rearrangement links TRBV5-5 to TRBJ1-4, with TRBD1 as a possible D gene (5 bases). Sequencing was performed on blood. The CDR3 is CASSLEGSTNEKLFF. The CDR3 nucleotides are TGTGCCAGCAGCTTGGAGGGGTCGACTAATGAAAAACTGTTTTTT.